This is a list of T cell receptor beta chains from one sample in a study of blood T cell repertoires in COVID-19. The repertoire was sequenced with immunoSEQ multiplex PCR; TCRdb's copy has only in-frame clones and lacks some. Here the sample spans fewer than 350,000 clones, around 89% being singletons. The sample was peripheral blood. These receptors all stem from a man in his forties with acute or convalescent COVID-19. The CDR3 runs from the conserved cysteine through the conserved F or W. Each record gives: V gene, clone size, D gene, CDR3 length, J gene, CDR3 DNA, CDR3 protein. D genes are given only for firm matches. Expanded clones get a size class; other rows say once, few or many, or leave the size out.

TRBV11-2	NA	NA	17	TRBJ1-2	TGTGCCAGCAGCCCCGTCGGGGGGGCGAATTTTCCCTATGGCTACACCTTC	CASSPVGGANFPYGYTF
TRBV5-4	once	NA	13	TRBJ2-7	TGTGCCAGCAGCTGGGGGGACCCCTACGAGCAGTACTTC	CASSWGDPYEQYF
TRBV5-6	NA	TRBD1	16	TRBJ2-1	TGTGCCAGCAGAAGAGCCGGGACAGGGGACAAGGGGGAGCAGTTCTTC	CASRRAGTGDKGEQFF
TRBV5-6	once	NA	17	TRBJ1-3	TGTGCCAGCAGCACCCTTGATGGGCTTAGCTCTGGAAACACCATATATTTT	CASSTLDGLSSGNTIYF
TRBV3-1/TRBV3-2	once	NA	14	TRBJ1-1	TGTGCCAGCAGCCACAAGGGGCGTGTTTCTGAAGCTTTCTTT	CASSHKGRVSEAFF
TRBV19	NA	TRBD1	13	TRBJ1-2	TGTGCCAGTAGTAGAGAGACAGGGTTCGGCTACACCTTC	CASSRETGFGYTF
TRBV10-3	NA	NA	13	TRBJ1-1	TGTGCCATCAGTGAGTCCCACAGGTTTGAAGCTTTCTTT	CAISESHRFEAFF
TRBV3-1/TRBV3-2	NA	NA	12	TRBJ1-2	TGTGCCAGCAGCCAAGATCCCCCCCTACTCACCTTC	CASSQDPPLLTF
TRBV6-2/TRBV6-3	NA	TRBD1	15	TRBJ2-5	TGTGCCAGCAGTCCCTCGACAGGGCCCGTCGAGACCCAGTACTTC	CASSPSTGPVETQYF
TRBV5-5	NA	TRBD1	15	TRBJ1-5	TGTGCCAGCAGCCCCTCCATGGGACAGGGAAGGCCCCAGCATTTT	CASSPSMGQGRPQHF
TRBV6-5	NA	NA	14	TRBJ1-4	TGTGCCAGCAAATTGACGCGCGGTAATGAAAAACTGTTTTTT	CASKLTRGNEKLFF
TRBV5-5	once	NA	14	TRBJ1-1	TGTGCCAGCAGCTTGGAACCTCTCTCGCGGCCCGCTTTCTTT	CASSLEPLSRPAFF
TRBV7-2	NA	NA	15	TRBJ2-3	TGTGCCAGCAGTTTTCCGAGGCCGCCGGTAGATACGCAGTATTTT	CASSFPRPPVDTQYF
TRBV2	NA	TRBD2	15	TRBJ2-3	TGTGCCAGCCAAAGGACTAGCGGGGAGCTTGATACGCAGTATTTT	CASQRTSGELDTQYF
TRBV18	NA	NA	13	TRBJ1-5	TGTGCCAGCTCACCCCCAGGAGGACAGCCCCAGCATTTT	CASSPPGGQPQHF
TRBV5-6	NA	NA	16	TRBJ1-6	TGTGCCAGCAGCTTGGAGTTAGGGAGGTATAATTCACCCCTCCACTTT	CASSLELGRYNSPLHF
TRBV5-1	NA	TRBD1	14	TRBJ1-6	TGCGCCAGCAGCTTGGCAACAGGGGACTCACCCCTCCACTTT	CASSLATGDSPLHF
TRBV5-1	NA	NA	14	TRBJ1-1	TGCGCCAGCAGCTTGGAGGGGGTGGGCCCTGAAGCTTTCTTT	CASSLEGVGPEAFF
TRBV29-1	once	NA	14	TRBJ1-1	TGCAGCGTTGGAGGCCAGAACCCGGCACTAGAAGCTTTCTTT	CSVGGQNPALEAFF
TRBV11-2	NA	TRBD2	15	TRBJ2-1	TGTGCCAGCAGCTTGTCTAGCGGGACCTACAATGAGCAGTTCTTC	CASSLSSGTYNEQFF
TRBV7-2	NA	NA	15	TRBJ2-7	TGTGCCAGCAGCTTAGGAACAGTAGAACAATACGAGCAGTACTTC	CASSLGTVEQYEQYF
TRBV6-1	NA	NA	12	TRBJ2-7	TGTGCCAGCAGTGAACTGGGGCTTCAGCAGTACTTC	CASSELGLQQYF
TRBV5-1	NA	NA	15	TRBJ1-2	TGCGCCAGCAGCTTGGATTACGGTTCAGGCTATGGCTACACCTTC	CASSLDYGSGYGYTF
TRBV28	NA	NA	15	TRBJ2-4	TGTGCCAGCAGTTTTTACAGGGGGGGCAAAAACATTCAGTACTTC	CASSFYRGGKNIQYF
TRBV6-5	NA	NA	15	TRBJ1-6	TGTGCCAGCAATCTCCGGAAGACTGGCACTTCACCCCTCCACTTT	CASNLRKTGTSPLHF